These 21 T cell receptor beta chains share one sample of origin, sequenced in a study of cytotoxic CD8 clonotypes in ibrutinib-treated CLL. TCRdb keeps only in-frame clones here, not all; method: immunoSEQ multiplex PCR. The data show 300,000 to 400,000 clones, with 67% seen just once and roughly 6% held by the top ten. The sample was PBMCs, taken after 36 months of ibrutinib treatment. All receptors come from a human donor with chronic lymphocytic leukemia.

The V and J genes are TRBV29-1 and TRBJ2-7; TRBD1 aligns across 9 bases. Germline values: CDR1 SQVTM, CDR2 ANQGSEA. Trimming removed 7 bases from V and 2 bases from J; junction bases left unmatched: 9. This CDR3 comprises 14 residues. The CDR3 spells CSATAGQGAYEQYF. The CDR3 DNA reads as TGCAGCGCAACCGCGGGACAGGGAGCCTACGAGCAGTACTTC.

The chain recombines TRBV13 with TRBJ2-5; 12 bases agree with TRBD2. The CDR3 is 15 amino acids. The germline V gene has CDR1 PRHDT and CDR2 FYEKMQ (reference sequence). V dropped 6 bases and J dropped 7; count of bases not matched to a gene: 9. The CDR3 sequence is CASRDETSGRGTQYF. The CDR3 coding sequence is TGTGCCAGCAGAGACGAGACTAGCGGGAGAGGGACCCAGTACTTC.

This chain uses TRBV15 with TRBJ1-5, with 8 bases identical to TRBD1. V was pared by 0 bases and J by 0 bases, with 7 bases of the junction left unmatched. This CDR3 comprises 18 residues. Germline CDR1 and CDR2: LNHNV and YYDKDF (reference sequence). CDR3 amino acids: CATSREPGGVYSNQPQHF. The CDR3 DNA reads TGTGCCACCAGCAGAGAGCCAGGGGGCGTCTATAGCAATCAGCCCCAGCATTTT.

This clone was found a few times. The gene calls are TRBV5-1 and TRBJ1-2; tentatively, D is TRBD1 (5 bases). The CDR3 covers 14 residues. Per germline, CDR1 SGHRS and CDR2 YFSETQ. V was clipped by 0 bases and J by 5 bases, with 11 bases between them. CDR3 loop: CASSLGPGPYGYTF. The CDR3, as DNA: TGCGCCAGCAGCTTGGGGCCGGGACCGTATGGCTACACCTTC.

Comment on this clone: At one end the junction does not follow the germline gene, possibly because of a read error. CDR3 DNA: TGCAGCGTGACTTTGGGGGGCAGGGGGGTTCTCTTC. Encoded protein: CSVTLGGRGVLF. The gene calls are TRBV29-1 and TRBJ2-7; a weak D match, TRBD1 (7 bases). Germline V gene sequence: CDR1 SQVTM, CDR2 ANQGSEA. The CDR3 runs to 12 residues.

The chain employs TRBV6-5 and TRBJ1-5; the D gene is possibly TRBD1 (6 bases). CDR3 length: 15 residues. Trimming left V 6 bases short and J 1 base short, with 13 bases between. Germline V gene sequence: CDR1 MNHEY, CDR2 SVGAGI. CDR3 region: CASREQGRSNQPQHF. The CDR3 bases are TGTGCCAGCAGGGAGCAGGGGAGGAGCAATCAGCCCCAGCATTTT.

The V and J genes are TRBV6-4 and TRBJ2-7; D remains unclear. Trimming cost V 5 bases and J 4 bases, with 9 bases left between them. This CDR3 has 12 residues. Per germline, CDR1 MRHNA and CDR2 SNTAGT. The CDR3 nucleotides read TGTGCCAGCAGTTTTCCAGGATACGAGCAGTACTTC. It codes for CASSFPGYEQYF.

The chain employs TRBV27 and TRBJ2-1; 9 bases map to TRBD2. This CDR3 contains 14 residues. With V trimmed by 5 bases and J by 5 bases, 4 bases remained unmatched. Germline loops: CDR1 MNHEY, CDR2 SMNVEV (reference sequence). Here the CDR3 DNA reads TGTGCCAGCAGTAACCTAGCGGGGAACAATGAGCAGTTCTTC. This gives the protein CASSNLAGNNEQFF.

The V call is TRBV5-1, the J call TRBJ2-5; D gene uncertain. Trimming took 4 bases from V and 1 from J, leaving 17 bases between them. CDR3 length: 16 amino acids. Germline V gene lookup returns CDR1 SGHRS and CDR2 YFSETQ. As DNA, the CDR3 is TGCGCCAGCAGCCTATCCCCCCGGGCCGCCCAAGAGACCCAGTACTTC. Translated: CASSLSPRAAQETQYF.

V usage is TRBV29-1 and J usage is TRBJ1-1; 8 bases agree with TRBD1. Germline trimming cut 4 bases from V and 0 bases from J; bases unmatched to any gene: 1. The CDR3 has 13 amino acids. CDR1 and CDR2 (germline): SQVTM, ANQGSEA. The CDR3 nucleotides read TGCAGCGTTGGGACAGGGATGAACACTGAAGCTTTCTTT. The encoded protein is CSVGTGMNTEAFF. The variable domain in full, with the rest retrieved from reference TRBV29-1 and TRBJ1-1, is SAVISQKPSRDICQRGTSLTIQCQVDSQVTMMFWYRQQPGQSLTLIATANQGSEATYESGFVIDKFPISRPNLTFSTLTVSNMSPEDSSIYLCSVGTGMNTEAFFGQGTRLTVV.

This chain joins TRBV28 and TRBJ1-2, with TRBD1 matching over 9 bases. CDR1 and CDR2 (germline): MDHEN, SYDVKM. CDR3 length equals 16 residues. V was clipped by 4 bases and J by 4 bases; unmatched bases: 10. The CDR3 loop is CASSSSRQGVSYGYTF. CDR3 sequence (DNA): TGTGCCAGCAGTTCATCGAGACAGGGGGTCTCCTATGGCTACACCTTC.

The chain has TRBV9 and TRBJ2-5; D is possibly TRBD1 (6 bases). The CDR3 spans 15 residues. Germline loops: CDR1 SGDLS, CDR2 YYNGEE. Trimming removed 3 bases at V and 5 bases at J, with 17 bases between. This CDR3 reads CASSARKGDGETQYF. In DNA, the CDR3 is TGTGCCAGCAGCGCGCGAAAGGGGGATGGGGAGACCCAGTACTTC.

The CDR3 reads CASSWVLAGGPDTQYF. The CDR3 DNA is TGTGCCAGCAGTTGGGTACTAGCGGGAGGCCCAGATACGCAGTATTTT. This sequence joins TRBV28 and TRBJ2-3, with 12 bases matching TRBD2. This CDR3 is 16 amino acids long. Germline V gives CDR1 MDHEN, CDR2 SYDVKM. Trimming cost V 4 bases and J 4 bases; bases outside gene matches: 6.

This clone was observed a handful of times. The chain is built from TRBV7-3 and TRBJ2-1; tentatively, D is TRBD2 (6 bases). CDR3 length equals 16 residues. Trimming shortened V by 6 bases and J by 0 bases, and 15 bases separated the two germline ends. CDR1 is SGHTA and CDR2 is FQGTGA in the germline V gene. Written as DNA, the CDR3 is TGTGCCAGCAGTCCCGAGGCGGGATACTCCTACAATGAGCAGTTCTTC. Its protein is CASSPEAGYSYNEQFF.

The V gene is TRBV28, the J gene TRBJ2-3; D might be TRBD2 (6 bases). This CDR3 is built from 14 residues. Germline V gives CDR1 MDHEN, CDR2 SYDVKM. Deletions cut 2 bases from V and 4 bases from J, with 10 bases between. CDR3 protein: CASSLVRDSDTQYF. CDR3 sequence (DNA): TGTGCCAGCAGTTTAGTCAGGGACTCAGATACGCAGTATTTT.

Only a few counts were recorded for this clone. V gene TRBV11-3 combines with J gene TRBJ2-3, with a weak D call TRBD1 (6 bases). This CDR3 is built from 15 residues. Germline V gives CDR1 SGHNT, CDR2 YENEEA. The germline V and J ends were trimmed by 2 bases and 1 base, with 10 bases remaining between them. DNA for the CDR3: TGTGCCAGCAGCTTATACAGGGATGGCACAGATACGCAGTATTTT. Amino acids: CASSLYRDGTDTQYF.

This chain uses TRBV4-3 with TRBJ1-5; the match to TRBD1 covers 9 bases. CDR1 is LGHNA and CDR2 is YSLEER in the germline V gene. Losses at the gene ends were 6 bases for V and 7 bases for J; bases not matched to a gene: 7. The CDR3 extends over 14 amino acids. The CDR3 DNA is TGCGCCAGCAGGGACAGGGGCTCAGGGCAGCCCCAGCATTTT. Its translation is CASRDRGSGQPQHF.

Only a few counts were recorded for this clone. The gene calls are TRBV30 and TRBJ1-2; D possibly corresponds to TRBD1 (6 bases). The V end was cut by 3 bases, the J end by 4 bases, with 12 bases between. The CDR3 spans 13 residues. Germline V lookup: CDR1 GTSNPN, CDR2 SVGIG (reference sequence). For the CDR3, the DNA is TGTGCCTGGAGATCCGGGACACCCTATGGCTACACCTTC. Protein: CAWRSGTPYGYTF.

The rearrangement links TRBV7-2 to TRBJ2-3; D remains unclear. The CDR3 sequence is 15 residues long. The V gene lost 5 bases and the J gene lost 0 bases, with 12 bases spanning the gap. Germline V gene lookup returns CDR1 SGHTA and CDR2 FQGNSA. CDR3 in amino acids: CASSPLGRSTDTQYF. In DNA form, the CDR3 reads TGTGCCAGCAGCCCACTGGGCAGAAGCACAGATACGCAGTATTTT.

This chain uses TRBV12-5 with TRBJ2-1; TRBD1 aligns across 9 bases. This CDR3 region has 19 residues. The V and J ends lost 0 bases and 3 bases, in that order; junction bases with no gene match: 12. Germline-derived CDR1 and CDR2 are LGHNT and FRNRAP. DNA for the CDR3: TGTGCTAGTGGTTTGGTGCCTAAGGACAGGGGCTCCATCTACAATGAGCAGTTCTTC. This translates into CASGLVPKDRGSIYNEQFF.

V gene TRBV28 combines with J gene TRBJ1-5; D gene unclear. Between the trimmed V and J ends, which lost 1 base and 1 base, there was a span of 8 bases. The length of the CDR3 is 15 residues. Germline V lookup: CDR1 MDHEN, CDR2 SYDVKM. The CDR3 nucleotides are TGTGCCAGCAGTTTATCGGGGTTGAGCAATCAGCCCCAGCATTTT. This codes for CASSLSGLSNQPQHF.